This TCR beta chain was sequenced during a study of tissue T cells after allogeneic stem cell transplantation. General study results and limits: Shared clones across patients were few; motif clustering revealed tissue-specific shared signatures.

Trimming left V 4 bases short and J 0 bases short, with 6 bases between. Germline CDR1 is NSQYPW and CDR2 is LRSPGD (reference sequence). CDR3 length: 14 residues. The protocol was immunoSEQ multiplex PCR, while the TCRdb copy is restricted to in-frame clones and leaves out a portion. The top ten hold 0.75% to 1% of the sample, which has 17,000 or so clones, approximately 70% seen once. Comment on this clone: Its specificity is unknown. Genes and germline are mouse. The read terminates 1 residue ahead of where the CDR3 ends, so the germline J gene completes it.

The sample consisted of spleen. The receptor was derived from a female BALB/c mouse in good health. Strain haplotype (MHC): H2-d. The genes are TRBV1 and TRBJ1-4; D perhaps matches TRBD1 (5 bases). CDR3 bases read: TGCACCTGCAGTGGGACATTTTCCAACGAAAGATTATTT. It is translated as CTCSGTFSNERLF. In full, the CDR3 reads CTCSGTFSNERLFF.